These 13 T cell receptor beta chains came from one sample sequenced in a study of T cell responses to AZD1222 COVID-19 vaccine. Clones were read by immunoSEQ multiplex PCR, and TCRdb kept only the in-frame ones, dropping some. The sample lists over 100,000 clones, 87% occurring once. The sample here was peripheral blood, taken 28 days after the second AZD1222 dose. The receptors were sampled from an adult who received the AZD1222 COVID-19 vaccine.

This chain links TRBV7-2 with TRBJ2-7; D may be TRBD1 (5 bases). The V gene lost 4 bases and the J gene lost 3 bases, with 13 bases spanning the gap. The CDR3 is 14 residues long. Per germline, CDR1 SGHTA and CDR2 FQGNSA. The CDR3 here is CASSSRVQVYEQYF. The CDR3 DNA is TGTGCCAGCAGCTCGCGAGTACAGGTCTACGAGCAGTACTTC. The full variable domain, rest sourced from reference TRBV7-2 and TRBJ2-7, is GAGVSQSPSNKVTEKGKDVELRCDPISGHTALYWYRQSLGQGLEFLIYFQGNSAPDKSGLPSDRFSAERTGGSVSTLTIQRTQQEDSAVYLCASSSRVQVYEQYFGPGTRLTVT.

This clone showed up many times. The chain is built from TRBV7-8 and TRBJ1-1; D is ambiguous. V shed 1 base and J shed 1 base, with 13 bases lying between them. There are 16 residues in the CDR3. CDR1 and CDR2 (germline): SGHVS, FQNEAQ. The CDR3 is CASSLEWLGTNTEAFF. CDR3 DNA: TGTGCCAGCAGCTTAGAGTGGTTGGGCACGAACACTGAAGCTTTCTTT.

The chain has TRBV28 and TRBJ2-7; D might be TRBD2 (6 bases). CDR3 length equals 16 residues. Trimming took off 5 bases at V and 2 bases at J, with 19 bases between the two ends. Germline CDR1 reads MDHEN; CDR2 reads SYDVKM. The DNA of the CDR3 is TGTGCCAGCAGTCTGCGACCGGGACTTTCCCCCTACGAGCAGTACTTC. Amino acids: CASSLRPGLSPYEQYF.

J is TRBJ1-1 and V is TRBV30, with TRBD1 as a possible D gene (6 bases). The CDR3 is 14 residues long. Trimming left V 2 bases short and J 1 base short, with 11 bases between. The germline V gene encodes CDR1 GTSNPN and CDR2 SVGIG (reference sequence). CDR3 nucleotides: TGTGCCTGGAGTCCCGGGACATCGAACACTGAAGCTTTCTTT. Residues: CAWSPGTSNTEAFF. Full variable domain (remainder filled in from reference TRBV30 and TRBJ1-1): SQTIHQWPATLVQPVGSPLSLECTVEGTSNPNLYWYRQAAGRGLQLLFYSVGIGQISSEVPQNLSASRPQDRQFILSSKKLLLSDSGFYLCAWSPGTSNTEAFFGQGTRLTVV.

CDR3 loop: CASSSEWGPNNEQFF. Written as DNA, the CDR3 is TGTGCCAGCAGCTCTGAGTGGGGGCCCAACAATGAGCAGTTCTTC. V and J are TRBV5-5 and TRBJ2-1; D is perhaps TRBD1 (6 bases). The V gene lost 3 bases and the J gene lost 5 bases, with 15 bases spanning the gap. The CDR3 contains 15 residues. Germline CDR1 and CDR2: SGHKS and YYEKEE (reference sequence).

J is TRBJ2-1 and V is TRBV27; TRBD2 is a possible D gene (5 bases). Germline CDR1 and CDR2: MNHEY and SMNVEV (reference sequence). Trimming left V 6 bases short and J 3 bases short, with 6 bases between. This CDR3 spans 12 amino acids. CDR3 in amino acids: CASSRDYNEQFF. In nucleotides, the CDR3 is TGTGCCAGCAGCCGGGACTACAATGAGCAGTTCTTC.

The chain is built from TRBV7-2 and TRBJ2-2; 10 bases map to TRBD2. Trimming cost V 6 bases and J 9 bases; bases outside gene matches: 22. The V gene's germline CDR1 is SGHTA and CDR2 FQGNSA. The CDR3 consists of 19 residues. For the CDR3, the DNA is TGTGCCAGCAGGGAAAGGTCGGTAGCGGGGGGCCACGCTTCCCGGGAGCTGTTTTTT. It is translated as CASRERSVAGGHASRELFF. The whole variable domain, remainder taken from reference TRBV7-2 and TRBJ2-2, is GAGVSQSPSNKVTEKGKDVELRCDPISGHTALYWYRQSLGQGLEFLIYFQGNSAPDKSGLPSDRFSAERTGGSVSTLTIQRTQQEDSAVYLCASRERSVAGGHASRELFFGEGSRLTVL.

The chain is built from TRBV18 and TRBJ2-1; D may be TRBD2 (5 bases). Trimming shortened V by 8 bases and J by 0 bases, and 14 bases separated the two germline ends. The CDR3 sequence is 15 residues long. Per germline, CDR1 KGHSH and CDR2 LQKENI. CDR3 in amino acids: CASRSAPHSYNEQFF. CDR3 nucleotides: TGTGCCAGCCGTAGCGCCCCCCACTCCTACAATGAGCAGTTCTTC.

The genes are TRBV12-2 and TRBJ2-5; the D segment call TRBD2 is taken from the table without a DNA check. TRBV12-2 is noted as a pseudogene. CDR3 size: 17 residues. CDR3 loop: CASRLAYSGGAGETQYF. The DNA of the CDR3 is TGTGCAAGTCGCTTAGCGTACAGCGGGGGGGCCGGGGAGACCCAGTACTTC.

V gene TRBV30 combines with J gene TRBJ2-3; TRBD2 aligns across 10 bases. The CDR3 sequence is 14 residues long. CDR1 and CDR2 from the germline V gene are GTSNPN and SVGIG (reference sequence). CDR3 sequence reads: CSFVPAGGTDTQYF. The CDR3 nucleotides read TGTTCGTTTGTTCCAGCGGGGGGGACAGATACGCAGTATTTT.

In this sample, this clone turned up a few times. The chain carries TRBV7-9 and TRBJ2-1, with TRBD1 matching over 9 bases. Germline V gene sequence: CDR1 SEHNR, CDR2 FQNEAQ (reference sequence). This CDR3 is 15 amino acids long. V lost 1 base to trimming and J lost 7 bases; unmatched junction nucleotides: 5. The CDR3 bases are TGTGCCAGCAGCTTAGTACAGGGGGCAACAAATGAGCAGTTCTTC. It codes for CASSLVQGATNEQFF.

This clone was detected only once. The J gene is TRBJ2-1, the V gene TRBV7-9, with D perhaps TRBD1 or TRBD2 (6 bases each). Trimming stripped 5 bases from V and 2 bases from J, with 16 bases between. The CDR3 length is 16 residues. The germline gives CDR1 SEHNR, CDR2 FQNEAQ (reference sequence). This CDR3 is CASSPWGDNPYNEQFF. CDR3 coding DNA: TGTGCCAGCAGCCCGTGGGGGGACAACCCCTACAATGAGCAGTTCTTC.

This sequence joins TRBV3-1 (or the pseudogene TRBV3-2) and TRBJ1-2; TRBD1 aligns across 8 bases. This CDR3 contains 15 residues. Germline V gene sequence: CDR1 LGHDT, CDR2 YNNKEL (reference sequence). Trimming took 4 bases from V and 5 from J; bases not matched to a gene: 9. The CDR3 DNA reads as TGTGCCAGCAGCCGCCGACAGGGGACCGGGTATGGCTACACCTTC. This translates into CASSRRQGTGYGYTF.